This T cell receptor (beta chain) was captured in a study of blood T cell repertoires in COVID-19. As for the study in general: In each case, the material was cDNA or gDNA derived from T cells, B-cell-depleted T cells, or PBMCs.

The CDR3 is 16 residues long. V lost 4 bases to trimming and J lost 4 bases; unmatched junction nucleotides: 12. The germline CDR1 and CDR2 sequences are MNHEY and SMNVEV (reference sequence). The repertoire was sequenced with immunoSEQ multiplex PCR; TCRdb's copy has only in-frame clones and lacks some. In the table there are 150,000 to 250,000 clones, 84% of which are singletons. The genes are TRBV27 and TRBJ1-2; 7 positions match TRBD1. Sequencing was carried out using PBMCs or T cells enriched from blood (not recorded which). The source of this sequence is a man aged 35-49 years who had recovered from COVID-19. The CDR3 here is CASSYRATGLGYGYTF. The CDR3, as DNA: TGTGCCAGCAGTTACAGGGCGACAGGGTTGGGCTATGGCTACACCTTC.